The 8 T cell receptor beta chains below come from one sample, sequenced in a study of graft-versus-host responses after intestinal transplantation. Which antigens these TCRs recognize remains unknown. The assay was immunoSEQ multiplex PCR, and TCRdb's table has in-frame clones only and misses some. The sample includes just under 65,000 clones, 90% to 95% of them seen just once. The sample in question was unstimulated CD8+ T cells sorted from spleen or lymph node cells, obtained before transplant. The receptors shown here come from a human donor who was the organ donor for an intestinal transplant.

The chain carries TRBV19 and TRBJ1-1; D perhaps matches TRBD1 (6 bases). The CDR3 is 16 amino acids. CDR1 and CDR2 from the germline V gene are LNHDA and SQIVND (reference sequence). The V end lost 5 bases, the J end lost 3 bases, and 19 bases lay between the germline ends. The CDR3, as DNA: TGTGCCAGTAGTGTTAGGTCCCCAGGGGTGGACACTGAAGCTTTCTTT. Translating it yields CASSVRSPGVDTEAFF.

This clone was seen a few times. The chain is built from TRBV14 and TRBJ2-3, with a tentative D call TRBD2 (6 bases). V was shortened by 0 bases and J by 1 base, with 11 bases between the two germline ends. The CDR3 length is 16 residues. CDR1 SGHDN and CDR2 FVKESK come from the germline V gene. Written as DNA, the CDR3 is TGTGCCAGCAGCCAAGACGGACTAACGGGCACAGATACGCAGTATTTT. It codes for CASSQDGLTGTDTQYF.

The CDR3 DNA reads TGCGCCAGCAGCCAAGGAGGGTATGAGCAGTTCTTC. Translation: CASSQGGYEQFF. This chain links TRBV4-1 with TRBJ2-1, with D perhaps matching TRBD2 (5 bases). In germline, CDR1 is MGHRA, CDR2 YSYEKL. This CDR3 has 12 residues. V lost 1 base and J lost 8, with 6 bases in between.

The V gene is TRBV6-6, the J gene TRBJ1-1; TRBD1 agrees at 8 bases. Looked up from germline, CDR1 is MNHNY and CDR2 is SVGAGI (reference sequence). The CDR3 spans 13 residues. The V gene end was trimmed by 10 bases and the J gene end by 5 bases; junction bases not matched to a gene: 9. CDR3 DNA: TGTGCCAACCAGGGGGCGTTGGGTACTGAAGCTTTCTTT. Translation: CANQGALGTEAFF.

The J gene is TRBJ2-7, the V gene TRBV30; D may be TRBD1 (5 bases). The CDR3 consists of 12 residues. V was shortened by 5 bases and J by 0 bases, with 8 bases between the two germline ends. CDR1 GTSNPN and CDR2 SVGIG come from the germline V gene (reference sequence). CDR3 loop: CAWGHRSYEQYF. The CDR3 bases are TGTGCCTGGGGACATCGCTCCTACGAGCAGTACTTC. Variable domain in full (rest from reference TRBV30 and TRBJ2-7): SQTIHQWPATLVQPVGSPLSLECTVEGTSNPNLYWYRQAAGRGLQLLFYSVGIGQISSEVPQNLSASRPQDRQFILSSKKLLLSDSGFYLCAWGHRSYEQYFGPGTRLTVT.

The table lists this clone with a count of one. The chain uses TRBV10-3 and TRBJ1-6; D is perhaps TRBD1 (5 bases). The germline gives CDR1 ENHRY, CDR2 SYGVKD. This CDR3 is 16 amino acids long. V was pared by 0 bases and J by 2 bases, with 8 bases between. The CDR3 bases are TGTGCCATCAGTGAGTCGGGCAGGGCCTATAATTCACCCCTCCACTTT. It codes for CAISESGRAYNSPLHF.

This chain connects TRBV7-2 to TRBJ1-1; TRBD1 matches 9 bases. Germline lookup yields CDR1 SGHTA and CDR2 FQGNSA. With V trimmed by 4 bases and J by 4 bases, 7 bases remained unmatched. The CDR3 has 15 residues. CDR3 residues: CASSWYPTGGTEAFF. In nucleotides, the CDR3 is TGTGCCAGCAGCTGGTACCCGACAGGGGGCACTGAAGCTTTCTTT.

This chain uses TRBV7-9 with TRBJ1-2, with D perhaps TRBD1 (6 bases). Trimming stripped 6 bases from V and 6 bases from J, with 8 bases between. Germline V CDR1 and CDR2: SEHNR, FQNEAQ (reference sequence). The CDR3 spans 11 residues. The DNA for the CDR3 is TGTGCCAGCAGGCAGGGGAATGGCTACACCTTC. Encoded protein: CASRQGNGYTF.